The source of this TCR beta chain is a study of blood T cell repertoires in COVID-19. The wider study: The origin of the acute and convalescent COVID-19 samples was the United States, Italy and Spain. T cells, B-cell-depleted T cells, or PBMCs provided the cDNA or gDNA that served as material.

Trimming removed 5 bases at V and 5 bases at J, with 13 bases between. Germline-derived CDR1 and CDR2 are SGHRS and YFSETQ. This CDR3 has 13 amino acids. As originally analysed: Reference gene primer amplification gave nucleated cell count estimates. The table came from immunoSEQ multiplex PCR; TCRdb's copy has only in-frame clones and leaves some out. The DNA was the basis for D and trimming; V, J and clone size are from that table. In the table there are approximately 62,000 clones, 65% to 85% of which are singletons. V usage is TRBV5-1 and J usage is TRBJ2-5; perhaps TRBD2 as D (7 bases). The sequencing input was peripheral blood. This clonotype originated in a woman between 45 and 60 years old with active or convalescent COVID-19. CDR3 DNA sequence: TGCGCCAGCAGGGCGGGGGCGGAGGAGACCCAGTACTTC. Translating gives CASRAGAEETQYF. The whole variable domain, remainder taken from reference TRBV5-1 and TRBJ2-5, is KAGVTQTPRYLIKTRGQQVTLSCSPISGHRSVSWYQQTPGQGLQFLFEYFSETQRNKGNFPGRFSGRQFSNSRSEMNVSTLELGDSALYLCASRAGAEETQYFGPGTRLLVL.